This TCR beta chain was profiled in a study of beta chain features in type 1 diabetes. Study-level points and caveats: There was a possibility that cDNA sequencing over-represented cells with high TCR expression. Across patients, naive, central memory and Treg TCRB repertoires exhibited apparently greater similarity than was observed across healthy donors. In type 1 diabetes patients, VDJ junctions had fewer insertions; deletions at these junctions were more frequent. People with Type 1 diabetes carried modestly yet significantly shorter TCRB CDR3s in all four CD4+ subsets.

Investigators reverse transcribed all isolated RNA, so they sequenced expressed TCRB transcripts. Clones were sequenced by immunoSEQ multiplex PCR, and TCRdb holds only the in-frame ones, with some missing. Found here are roughly 100,000 clones, 25% to 35% of them singletons; the top ten hold roughly 0.5%. Regarding this clone: What it binds is not known.

The CDR3 contains 15 residues. Germline CDR1 is SGHTA and CDR2 is FQGNSA. Trimming cost V 5 bases and J 4 bases; bases outside gene matches: 5. This TCR was sampled from a young woman with type 1 diabetes. Specimen: central memory CD4+ T cells from blood. The chain couples TRBV7-2 to TRBJ2-1, with TRBD2 identical over 10 bases. CDR3 DNA sequence: TGTGCCAGCAGCCCGTCGGGACTAGCGTACAATGAGCAGTTCTTC. Translation gives CASSPSGLAYNEQFF.